This T cell receptor (beta chain) emerged from a study of cytomegalovirus exposure and HLA in healthy donors. Regarding this clone: The antigen is undetermined.

The PCR employed 60 Vbeta primers together with 13 Jbeta primers. Using immunoSEQ multiplex PCR, the repertoire was profiled, and TCRdb retains in-frame clones only, with some absent. The sample has 95,000 to 100,000 clones; approximately 74% are singletons. Regarding the study as a whole: Analyzed later, most CMV-associated TCR beta chains appeared HLA-restricted.

The TCR sequence derives from a woman aged 40 to 55 in good health and CMV-seronegative. The source material was PBMCs.

CDR3: CASSLMTDTQYF. CDR3 nucleotides: TGTGCCAGCAGCCTTATGACAGATACGCAGTATTTT. This sequence joins TRBV5-8 and TRBJ2-3; D is undetermined. CDR3 length: 12 residues. V was pared by 4 bases and J by 3 bases, with 6 bases between. Germline-derived CDR1 and CDR2 are SGHTS and YDEGEE.